The count of the clone carrying this T cell receptor beta chain is one. These data originate in a study of blood T cell repertoires in COVID-19. Study background: Researchers got acute and convalescent COVID-19 samples from the United States, Italy and Spain. Sources were T cells, B-cell-depleted T cells, or PBMCs; the material itself was cDNA or gDNA.

The repertoire was sequenced with immunoSEQ multiplex PCR; TCRdb's copy has only in-frame clones and lacks some. In the table there are 75,000 to 95,000 clones, roughly 80% of which are singletons. Sequencing was done on a sample of peripheral blood. The sequence was collected from a man older than 75 with active or convalescent COVID-19.

The CDR3 reads CATSREPPTGWGLETQYF. The DNA of the CDR3 is TGTGCCACCAGCAGAGAGCCCCCGACAGGGTGGGGGTTGGAGACCCAGTACTTC. The J gene is TRBJ2-5, the V gene TRBV15, with 7 bases fitting TRBD1. The CDR3 sequence is 18 residues long. Germline V gene lookup returns CDR1 LNHNV and CDR2 YYDKDF (reference sequence). The V segment lost 0 bases and the J segment 5 bases; nucleotides outside the gene matches: 15.